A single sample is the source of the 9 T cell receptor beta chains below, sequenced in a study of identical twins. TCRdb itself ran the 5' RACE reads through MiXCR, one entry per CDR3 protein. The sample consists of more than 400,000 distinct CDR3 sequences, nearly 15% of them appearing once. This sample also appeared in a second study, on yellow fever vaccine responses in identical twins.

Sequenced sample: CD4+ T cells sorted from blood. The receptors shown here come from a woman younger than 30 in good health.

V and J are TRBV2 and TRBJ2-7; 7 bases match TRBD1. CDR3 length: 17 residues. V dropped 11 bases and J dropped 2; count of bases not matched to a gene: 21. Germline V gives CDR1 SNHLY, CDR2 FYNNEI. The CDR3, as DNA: TGTGCCTTCTGCAGGGGCGACCTGAACAGGGGACCCTACGAGCAGTACTTC. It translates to CAFCRGDLNRGPYEQYF.

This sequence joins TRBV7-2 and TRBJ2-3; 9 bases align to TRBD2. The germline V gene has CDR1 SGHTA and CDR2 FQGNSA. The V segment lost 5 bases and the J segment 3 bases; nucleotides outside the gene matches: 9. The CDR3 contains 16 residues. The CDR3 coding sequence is TGTGCCAGCAGCCCCCAGGGTAGCGGGAGTACAGATACGCAGTATTTT. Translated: CASSPQGSGSTDTQYF.

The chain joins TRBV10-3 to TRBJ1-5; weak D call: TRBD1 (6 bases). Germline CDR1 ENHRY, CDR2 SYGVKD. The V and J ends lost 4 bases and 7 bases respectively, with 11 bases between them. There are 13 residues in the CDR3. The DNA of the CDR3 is TGTGCCATCAGTGGTGGGACAAACCAGCCCCAGCATTTT. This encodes CAISGGTNQPQHF.

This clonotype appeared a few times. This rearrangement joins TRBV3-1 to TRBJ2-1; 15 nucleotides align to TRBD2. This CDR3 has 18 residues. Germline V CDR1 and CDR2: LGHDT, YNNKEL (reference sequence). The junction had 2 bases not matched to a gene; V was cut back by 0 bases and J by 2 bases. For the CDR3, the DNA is TGTGCCAGCAGCCAAGAGGGACTAGCGGGAGGTACCTACAATGAGCAGTTCTTC. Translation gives CASSQEGLAGGTYNEQFF.

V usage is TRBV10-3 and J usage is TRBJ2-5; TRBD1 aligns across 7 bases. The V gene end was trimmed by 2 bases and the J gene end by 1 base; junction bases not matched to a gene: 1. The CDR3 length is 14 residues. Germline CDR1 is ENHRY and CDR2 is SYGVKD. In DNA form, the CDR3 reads TGTGCCATCAGTGAGAGGGACAGCCAAGAGACCCAGTACTTC. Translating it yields CAISERDSQETQYF.

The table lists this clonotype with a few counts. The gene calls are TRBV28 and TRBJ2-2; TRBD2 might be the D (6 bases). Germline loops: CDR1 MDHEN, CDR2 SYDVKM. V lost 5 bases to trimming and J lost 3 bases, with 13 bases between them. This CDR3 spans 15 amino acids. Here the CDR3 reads CASSRAWGDTGELFF. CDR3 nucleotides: TGTGCCAGCAGTAGGGCCTGGGGGGACACCGGGGAGCTGTTTTTT.

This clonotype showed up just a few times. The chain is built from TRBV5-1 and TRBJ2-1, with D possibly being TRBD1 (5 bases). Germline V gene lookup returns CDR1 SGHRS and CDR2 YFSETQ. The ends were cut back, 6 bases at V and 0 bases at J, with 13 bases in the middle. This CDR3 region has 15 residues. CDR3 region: CASKGAASSYNEQFF. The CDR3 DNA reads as TGCGCCAGCAAAGGGGCGGCTAGCTCCTACAATGAGCAGTTCTTC.

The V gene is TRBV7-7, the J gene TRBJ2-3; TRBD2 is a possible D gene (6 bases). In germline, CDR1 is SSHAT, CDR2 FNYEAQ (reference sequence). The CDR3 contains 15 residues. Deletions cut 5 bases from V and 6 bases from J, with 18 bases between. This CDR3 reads CASSEGLPAVDTQYF. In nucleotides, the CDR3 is TGTGCCAGCAGCGAAGGACTACCAGCCGTCGATACGCAGTATTTT.

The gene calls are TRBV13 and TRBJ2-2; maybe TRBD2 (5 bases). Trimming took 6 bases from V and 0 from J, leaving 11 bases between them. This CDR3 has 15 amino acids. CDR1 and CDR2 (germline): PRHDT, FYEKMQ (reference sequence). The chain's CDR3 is CASRRAASNTGELFF. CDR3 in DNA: TGTGCCAGCAGAAGAGCGGCCTCGAACACCGGGGAGCTGTTTTTT.